The present T cell receptor (beta chain) was sequenced within a study of blood T cell repertoires in COVID-19. Method: immunoSEQ multiplex PCR; TCRdb's copy keeps in-frame clones and lacks some. This table has 150,000 to 200,000 clones, approximately 89% appearing once. The CDR3 has 14 amino acids. V lost 3 bases, J lost 5 bases, and 12 bases lay in between. Per the germline V gene, CDR1 is SGHTS and CDR2 is YDEGEE. This clone was counted only a few times. Sequenced material: peripheral blood. The genes are TRBV5-8 and TRBJ1-5; D is possibly TRBD1 (6 bases). The receptor's source is a man aged 35-49 years with active or convalescent COVID-19. CDR3: CASSSPTGYQPQHF. The CDR3 nucleotides read TGTGCCAGCAGCTCGCCCACAGGGTATCAGCCCCAGCATTTT.